This T cell receptor beta chain was sequenced for a study of human T cells and chemical hapten exposure. V was trimmed by 2 bases and J by 2 bases, leaving 12 bases between them. The length of the CDR3 is 15 residues. Documented time point: patch test 1, 2 weeks after DPC sensitization. Indicated treatment: therapeutic diphenylcyclopropenone sensitization with weekly scalp DPC. TCRdb re-derived calls from the RACE reads in MiXCR, one entry per CDR3 protein. The sample gives around 71,000 distinct CDR3 sequences, approximately 9.8% of which show up once; 3% to 4% is in the top ten. This clonotype was counted ten times or more.

This sequence joins TRBV12-3 or TRBV12-4 and TRBJ1-1, with D hard to call. The source material was whole blood, sampled in connection with sensitization to the hapten diphenylcyclopropenone (DPC). This clonotype originated in a woman aged 40 to 50 with alopecia areata. Some clones in this sample may be carry-over from other donors' samples. This CDR3 reads CASSLRAGANTEAFF. CDR3 DNA: TGTGCCAGCAGTTTAAGGGCAGGAGCCAACACTGAAGCTTTCTTT.